This TCR beta chain emerged from a study of CD8+CD57+ T cells in acquired aplastic anemia. Study-wide findings and caveats: Overlapping CD8+ CDR3 repertoires of patients and controls contained about 27 shared sequences.

Remarks on this clonotype: Its target is unknown.

J was trimmed by 6 bases and V by 6 bases; bases with no gene match: 10. CDR3 length: 14 amino acids. CDR1 and CDR2 from the germline V gene are DFQATT and SNEGSKA (reference sequence). Genomic DNA templated the TCR beta VDJ and CDR3 profiling. Using its own MiXCR run on the reads, TCRdb lists one record per CDR3 protein. Of about 98,000 distinct CDR3 sequences listed, about 63% were seen once; the top ten hold approximately 65%. Patients sequenced had flow cytometry evidence of CD8+CD57+ cell expansion. This chain links TRBV20-1 with TRBJ2-7, with 11 bases identical to TRBD2. This clonotype was obtained from a human donor with aplastic anemia. Specimen: sorted CD4+, CD8+, or CD8+CD57+ T cells (not recorded which) from PBMCs. For the CDR3, the DNA is TGCAGTGCCACTCCCGGGCTAGCGGGAGGCGAGCAGTACTTC. The encoded protein is CSATPGLAGGEQYF.